These 2 T cell receptor beta chains were all obtained from the same sample, sequenced in a study of blood T cells in healthy people across ages. A second about 6 to 12 cycle PCR used barcoded and J-beta primers. TCRdb called the 5' RACE reads again in MiXCR, with one record for every CDR3 protein. This sample has roughly 2 million distinct CDR3 sequences; approximately 50% occur once, and the top ten carry 2.1%. Sequencing was carried out using blood. These receptors were taken from a woman aged 40 to 50 in good health.

The V call is TRBV19, the J call TRBJ2-3; 7 bases are a match to TRBD2. CDR1 and CDR2 from the germline V gene are LNHDA and SQIVND (reference sequence). The trim removed 4 bases at V and 6 bases at J, leaving 16 bases unmatched. The CDR3 loop spans 17 amino acids. The CDR3 nucleotides are TGTGCCAGTAGTACTCCTCGGACTAGTTCGTTGAGGGATACGCAGTATTTT. Translation: CASSTPRTSSLRDTQYF.

This CDR3 is CASSRAVSYKQYF. Written as DNA, the CDR3 is TGTGCCAGCAGCAGAGCAGTTTCCTACAAGCAGTACTTC. The chain links TRBV7-2 to TRBJ2-5, with D hard to call. Germline V lookup: CDR1 SGHTA, CDR2 FQGNSA. The V end was cut by 5 bases, the J end by 11 bases, with 18 bases between. The CDR3 covers 13 residues. The full variable domain, rest sourced from reference TRBV7-2 and TRBJ2-5, is GAGVSQSPSNKVTEKGKDVELRCDPISGHTALYWYRQSLGQGLEFLIYFQGNSAPDKSGLPSDRFSAERTGGSVSTLTIQRTQQEDSAVYLCASSRAVSYKQYFGPGTRLLVL.